One and the same sample provided the 8 T cell receptor beta chains below, sequenced in a study of blood T cells in healthy people across ages. The use of a sample-barcoded 5' primer and a J-beta primer mix characterized a second PCR of about 7 to 12 cycles. TCRdb used MiXCR to reprocess the 5' RACE reads, holding one entry per CDR3 protein. Of 750,000 to 950,000 distinct CDR3 sequences listed, 50% to 65% are singletons. Sequencing input: blood. The receptor set was obtained from a man of 80 years or more in good health.

This chain connects TRBV5-6 to TRBJ2-7; D remains ambiguous. Germline-derived CDR1 and CDR2 are SGHDT and YYEEEE. Trimming took 1 base from V and 7 from J, leaving 12 bases between them. The CDR3 runs 13 residues. In DNA form, the CDR3 reads TGTGCCAGCAGCTTGAGGGTGACGCGGGAGCAGTACTTC. It translates to CASSLRVTREQYF. The full variable domain, its missing parts supplied by reference TRBV5-6 and TRBJ2-7, is DAGVTQSPTHLIKTRGQQVTLRCSPKSGHDTVSWYQQALGQGPQFIFQYYEEEERQRGNFPDRFSGHQFPNYSSELNVNALLLGDSALYLCASSLRVTREQYFGPGTRLTVT.

The rearrangement uses TRBV3-1 and TRBJ2-2; tentative D call: TRBD2 (5 bases). Germline V gene data show CDR1 as LGHDT and CDR2 as YNNKEL (reference sequence). CDR3 length: 15 residues. V lost 4 bases and J lost 4, with 13 bases in between. The DNA for the CDR3 is TGTGCCAGCAGCCTGGGCAGCGGATTCACCGGGGAGCTGTTTTTT. Encoded protein: CASSLGSGFTGELFF.

The CDR3 region is CSVEISLAGTEQFF. In nucleotides, the CDR3 is TGCAGCGTTGAAATATCACTAGCGGGTACTGAGCAGTTCTTC. The chain uses TRBV29-1 and TRBJ2-1, with 9 bases aligning to TRBD2. After removal of 2 bases from V and 9 bases from J, the junction contained 8 bases not matched to a gene. CDR1 and CDR2 (germline): SQVTM, ANQGSEA. The length of the CDR3 is 14 residues.

The chain recombines TRBV7-8 with TRBJ2-4; TRBD1 or TRBD2 may be the D gene (5 bases each). With the DNA end fitting TRBJ2-7 better, the J assignment may be wrong. In germline, CDR1 is SGHVS, CDR2 FQNEAQ. The CDR3 runs to 14 residues. The DNA for the CDR3 is TGTGCCAGCAGCTTAGATTTTGGGGGTTACGAGCAGTACTTC. Protein: CASSLDFGGYEQYF.

This chain joins TRBV20-1 and TRBJ2-7; D uncertain. The CDR3 runs to 13 residues. The germline V gene encodes CDR1 DFQATT and CDR2 SNEGSKA (reference sequence). Trimming cost V 2 bases and J 2 bases, with 10 bases left between them. The CDR3 region is CSARRPPPYEQYF. The CDR3 region has the DNA TGCAGTGCTAGAAGACCGCCGCCCTACGAGCAGTACTTC.

The chain couples TRBV5-1 to TRBJ2-1; D might be TRBD2 (5 bases). The CDR3 has 14 residues. V gave up 0 bases and J gave up 5 bases, with 9 bases separating them. From germline, CDR1 is SGHRS and CDR2 YFSETQ. The CDR3: CASSLAAGNNEQFF. CDR3 DNA sequence: TGCGCCAGCAGCTTGGCCGCGGGTAACAATGAGCAGTTCTTC.

The chain employs TRBV5-1 and TRBJ2-3; 10 nucleotides match TRBD2. The J segment lost 14 bases and the V segment lost 4 bases, leaving 22 bases of the junction unmatched. CDR1 is SGHRS, CDR2 YFSETQ, per germline. The CDR3 is 17 residues long. This chain's CDR3 is CASSPGGLAAGGRYAYF. CDR3 DNA sequence: TGCGCCAGCAGCCCTGGCGGACTAGCGGCAGGGGGCAGATACGCGTATTTT.

A few counts support this clonotype. V is TRBV5-6 and J is TRBJ2-7, with 7 bases lining up with TRBD1. The J call is in doubt because the DNA end fits TRBJ2-5 better. The length of the CDR3 is 13 residues. Germline CDR1 reads SGHDT; CDR2 reads YYEEEE. CDR3 loop: CASSRDRDGTQYF. As DNA, the CDR3 is TGTGCCAGCAGCCGTGACAGGGATGGGACCCAGTACTTC.